These 18 T cell receptor beta chains share one sample of origin, sequenced in a study of control samples from healthy donors and cancer patients. This table comes from immunoSEQ multiplex PCR, and its TCRdb copy is limited to in-frame clones, with some not included. Among more than 150,000 clones listed, over 85% were seen once. Sequenced input: blood. The receptor source for this set is a man between 45 and 60 years old in good health.

This clone was seen a single time. The rearrangement uses TRBV28 and TRBJ1-5, with 7 bases that match TRBD1. CDR3 length equals 16 residues. Germline CDR1 MDHEN, CDR2 SYDVKM. Trimming at V came to 4 bases and at J to 2 bases, leaving 8 bases not matched to a gene. The CDR3 DNA sequence: TGTGCCAGCAGTTCCACCAGACAGGGCCGCAATCAGCCCCAGCATTTT. Its protein product is CASSSTRQGRNQPQHF.

This sequence joins TRBV5-8 and TRBJ1-6; D perhaps matches TRBD1 (6 bases). Germline V gene lookup returns CDR1 SGHTS and CDR2 YDEGEE. The germline V and J ends were trimmed by 3 bases and 6 bases, with 7 bases remaining between them. The CDR3 is made up of 13 amino acids. CDR3 DNA: TGTGCCAGCAGCTGGACAGTTAATTCACCCCTCCACTTT. Encoded protein: CASSWTVNSPLHF. Combining the CDR3 with reference TRBV5-8 and TRBJ1-6 gives the whole variable domain EAGVTQSPTHLIKTRGQQATLRCSPISGHTSVYWYQQALGLGLQFLLWYDEGEERNRGNFPPRFSGRQFPNYSSELNVNALELEDSALYLCASSWTVNSPLHFGNGTRLTVT.

The chain couples TRBV5-4 to TRBJ2-2; D is uncertain. The CDR3 contains 14 residues. The germline gives CDR1 SGHNT, CDR2 YYREEE (reference sequence). In DNA, the CDR3 is TGTGCTACCGCGCCGTCTTCCCACACCGGGGAGCTGTTTTTT. As protein: CATAPSSHTGELFF. Together with reference TRBV5-4 and TRBJ2-2, the CDR3 gives the full variable domain: ETGVTQSPTHLIKTRGQQVTLRCSSQSGHNTVSWYQQALGQGPQFIFQYYREEENGRGNFPPRFSGLQFPNYSSELNVNALELDDSALYLCATAPSSHTGELFFGEGSRLTVL.

To note about this clone: Other DNA sequences within the sample encode an identical CDR3. This rearrangement joins TRBV28 to TRBJ1-2, with 10 bases aligning to TRBD1. With 4 bases clipped from V and 5 bases from J, the junction kept 4 bases outside the gene matches. The CDR3 spans 14 residues. Looked up from germline, CDR1 is MDHEN and CDR2 is SYDVKM. CDR3 nucleotide sequence: TGTGCCAGCAGTTCGGGACAGGGGAGTTATGGCTACACCTTC. It is translated as CASSSGQGSYGYTF.

The V call is TRBV24-1, the J call TRBJ2-1, with 9 bases lining up with TRBD1. V lost 2 bases, J lost 6 bases, and 7 bases stayed unmatched. Germline V gene sequence: CDR1 KGHDR, CDR2 SFDVKD. The CDR3 loop spans 16 amino acids. In DNA, the CDR3 is TGTGCCACCAGTGATTCGCCGGGACAGGGCCCCAATGAGCAGTTCTTC. Its protein product is CATSDSPGQGPNEQFF.

The chain carries TRBV5-1 and TRBJ2-5, with D possibly matching TRBD2 (6 bases). The CDR3 consists of 13 residues. Trimming shortened V by 3 bases and J by 4 bases, and 10 bases separated the two germline ends. Germline CDR1 is SGHRS and CDR2 is YFSETQ. The CDR3 DNA reads TGCGCCAGCAGCTCGCAGGGAGGAGAGACCCAGTACTTC. Translating it yields CASSSQGGETQYF.

The gene calls are TRBV7-8 and TRBJ2-3; 13 nucleotides line up with TRBD2. From germline, CDR1 is SGHVS and CDR2 FQNEAQ. The CDR3 has 16 residues. The J segment lost 8 bases and the V segment lost 1 base, leaving 6 bases of the junction unmatched. As DNA, the CDR3 is TGTGCCAGCAGCTTAGGGACTAGCGGGAGTCCCACTACGCAGTATTTT. Translation: CASSLGTSGSPTTQYF.

Turning to this clone: The junction shows a germline mismatch at one end, possibly a read error. CDR3 protein: CASSFPGPGSLDF. CDR3 DNA: TGTGCCAGCAGCTTTCCGGGACCAGGGTCATTGGACTTC. This chain uses TRBV7-9 with TRBJ2-5; either TRBD1 or TRBD2 may fit D (5 bases each). The CDR3 is 13 residues long. Germline CDR1 reads SEHNR; CDR2 reads FQNEAQ (reference sequence).

The chain joins TRBV29-1 to TRBJ2-4; 11 bases match TRBD2. Germline V lookup: CDR1 SQVTM, CDR2 ANQGSEA. The CDR3 runs 13 residues. V gave up 6 bases and J gave up 10 bases; unmatched junction bases: 8. This CDR3 is CSVGSLAGGIQYF. CDR3 DNA sequence: TGCAGCGTCGGGAGTCTAGCGGGGGGTATTCAGTACTTC. The whole variable domain, remainder taken from reference TRBV29-1 and TRBJ2-4, is SAVISQKPSRDICQRGTSLTIQCQVDSQVTMMFWYRQQPGQSLTLIATANQGSEATYESGFVIDKFPISRPNLTFSTLTVSNMSPEDSSIYLCSVGSLAGGIQYFGAGTRLSVL.

The genes are TRBV5-1 and TRBJ2-7; 7 bases are shared with TRBD2. Per the germline V gene, CDR1 is SGHRS and CDR2 is YFSETQ. CDR3 length: 17 amino acids. V was pared by 4 bases and J by 2 bases, with 15 bases of the junction left unmatched. The CDR3 DNA follows: TGCGCCAGCAGCCCGGGAGGTTTAGGAGGGCGAACCTACGAGCAGTACTTC. Encoded protein: CASSPGGLGGRTYEQYF.

V is TRBV3-1 (or the pseudogene TRBV3-2) and J is TRBJ2-1; 8 bases match TRBD1. J gave up 7 bases and V 4 bases, and 6 bases lay outside the gene matches. CDR3 length: 14 residues. Germline V gives CDR1 LGHDT, CDR2 YNNKEL (reference sequence). CDR3 residues: CASSLDRGRNEQFF. The CDR3 nucleotides are TGTGCCAGCAGCCTTGACAGGGGTCGGAATGAGCAGTTCTTC.

J is TRBJ2-1 and V is TRBV5-1, with 12 bases identical to TRBD2. Germline V gene lookup returns CDR1 SGHRS and CDR2 YFSETQ. J was trimmed by 7 bases and V by 7 bases; bases with no gene match: 12. The CDR3 sequence is 16 residues long. CDR3 amino acids: CASYNRLAGVINEQFF. The CDR3 DNA is TGCGCCAGCTATAACCGACTAGCGGGAGTTATTAATGAGCAGTTCTTC.

This chain connects TRBV7-9 to TRBJ1-2; D not resolved. Trimming cost V 0 bases and J 5 bases, with 10 bases left between them. Germline assignment: CDR1 SEHNR and CDR2 FQNEAQ (reference sequence). The CDR3 spans 14 residues. The CDR3 nucleotides are TGTGCCAGCAGCTTAGCTACAGCCAGGTATGGCTACACCTTC. It codes for CASSLATARYGYTF.

The chain links TRBV3-1 (or the pseudogene TRBV3-2) to TRBJ2-7; 10 bases line up with TRBD2. The trim removed 6 bases at V and 0 bases at J, leaving 5 bases unmatched. Per germline, CDR1 LGHDT and CDR2 YNNKEL (reference sequence). The CDR3 loop spans 15 amino acids. The CDR3 nucleotides are TGTGCCAGCAGGGGAACTAGCGGGACCTCCTACGAGCAGTACTTC. As protein: CASRGTSGTSYEQYF.

The chain recombines TRBV25-1 with TRBJ1-5; 9 nucleotides line up with TRBD1. The CDR3 consists of 14 residues. The V gene's germline CDR1 is MGHDK and CDR2 SYGVNS. V dropped 8 bases and J dropped 8; count of bases not matched to a gene: 10. The CDR3 bases are TGTGCCAGCGGCGGGGACAGGGTTTTTGAGCCCCAGCATTTT. Its translation: CASGGDRVFEPQHF.

The chain's CDR3 is CASSLGGGLVYEQYF. The CDR3 region has the DNA TGCGCCAGCAGCTTGGGTGGCGGGTTAGTCTACGAGCAGTACTTC. J is TRBJ2-7 and V is TRBV5-1; tentatively, D is TRBD2 (5 bases). Germline V gives CDR1 SGHRS, CDR2 YFSETQ. There are 15 residues in the CDR3. The V and J ends lost 0 bases and 3 bases respectively, with 13 bases between them.

This rearrangement joins TRBV24-1 to TRBJ2-1; 9 bases fit TRBD2. The CDR3 length is 16 residues. Germline V lookup: CDR1 KGHDR, CDR2 SFDVKD. With V trimmed by 0 bases and J by 6 bases, 5 bases remained unmatched. This CDR3 is CATSDLLGSGSNEQFF. Written as DNA, the CDR3 is TGTGCCACCAGTGATTTGCTGGGTAGCGGGAGCAATGAGCAGTTCTTC.

This rearrangement joins TRBV18 to TRBJ1-4; the D gene is possibly TRBD1 (6 bases). Trimming removed 0 bases at V and 4 bases at J, with 9 bases between. CDR1 is KGHSH, CDR2 LQKENI, per germline. The CDR3 covers 15 residues. Written as DNA, the CDR3 is TGTGCCAGCTCACCACCCGTCAGGGGTAATGAAAAACTGTTTTTT. Translation: CASSPPVRGNEKLFF.